Below, 13 T cell receptor beta chains from the same sample are listed, as sequenced in a study of shared clonotypes between healthy human individuals. Data came from immunoSEQ multiplex PCR; TCRdb stores just in-frame clones and leaves some out. This sample yields some 630,000 clones, of which about 96% are seen a single time; 0.11% belongs to the top ten. CD45RO-negative, CCR7-positively selected cells formed the naive CD8 fraction, excluding terminally differentiated effector memory CD45RA+ cells. What was sequenced was naive CD8+ T cells sorted from blood. The receptors stem from a young woman in good health.

The V and J genes are TRBV4-1 and TRBJ2-3; 11 positions agree with TRBD2. Germline values: CDR1 MGHRA, CDR2 YSYEKL. This CDR3 is built from 16 residues. The V and J ends lost 6 bases and 2 bases, in that order; junction bases with no gene match: 7. CDR3 DNA: TGCGCCAGCAGTCCCGGGACTAGCGGTTCCACAGATACGCAGTATTTT. Its protein is CASSPGTSGSTDTQYF.

This clone was counted once. This chain connects TRBV5-1 to TRBJ1-1; D is perhaps TRBD1 (6 bases). Germline CDR1 SGHRS, CDR2 YFSETQ. The V and J ends lost 0 bases and 5 bases respectively, with 14 bases between them. The CDR3 contains 15 residues. The CDR3 region has the DNA TGCGCCAGCAGCTTGGTACCAGGGGCACAGACTGAAGCTTTCTTT. Protein sequence: CASSLVPGAQTEAFF.

A remark on this clone: Other nucleotide sequences from this sample produce the same CDR3. The rearrangement joins TRBV27 to TRBJ2-6; D ambiguous. V lost 0 bases and J lost 4, with 10 bases in between. Germline V gives CDR1 MNHEY, CDR2 SMNVEV (reference sequence). This CDR3 spans 16 amino acids. In nucleotides, the CDR3 is TGTGCCAGCAGTTTATCCCCCGGTGCGGGGGCCAACGTCCTGACTTTC. The encoded protein is CASSLSPGAGANVLTF.

This clone appeared a single time. V usage is TRBV5-6 and J usage is TRBJ2-2; D gene uncertain. The CDR3 has 14 amino acids. In germline, CDR1 is SGHDT, CDR2 YYEEEE. V lost 1 base and J lost 6, with 10 bases in between. For the CDR3, the DNA is TGTGCCAGCAGCTTGCTATATTTGGCCGGGGAGCTGTTTTTT. Amino acids: CASSLLYLAGELFF.

This rearrangement joins TRBV7-2 to TRBJ2-7, with a weak D call TRBD1 (5 bases). The germline V and J ends were trimmed by 9 bases and 2 bases, with 20 bases remaining between them. CDR1 SGHTA and CDR2 FQGNSA come from the germline V gene. This CDR3 region has 15 residues. CDR3 sequence: CASSWTWGSTYEQYF. The CDR3 nucleotides read TGTGCCAGTTCTTGGACATGGGGCTCTACCTACGAGCAGTACTTC.

The V call is TRBV11-2, the J call TRBJ2-1; no definite D call. This CDR3 spans 12 amino acids. Trimming pared 1 base from V and 7 bases from J, leaving 5 bases between. Germline V gives CDR1 SGHAT, CDR2 FQNNGV. DNA of the CDR3: TGTGCCAGCAGCTTAGGAGAGAATGAGCAGTTCTTC. Its translation is CASSLGENEQFF.

The V gene is TRBV7-9, the J gene TRBJ2-5; D unclear. V gave up 0 bases and J gave up 2 bases, with 13 bases separating them. This CDR3 is 16 amino acids long. CDR1 is SEHNR, CDR2 FQNEAQ, per germline (reference sequence). The CDR3 coding sequence is TGTGCCAGCAGCTTAGCGGTTTATAAGGGTCAAGAGACCCAGTACTTC. Protein: CASSLAVYKGQETQYF.

With respect to this clone: At the DNA level, this CDR3 is encoded by other sequences in the same sample as well. The gene calls are TRBV27 and TRBJ2-1; 7 positions agree with TRBD1. The J segment lost 1 base and the V segment lost 6 bases, leaving 0 bases of the junction unmatched. This CDR3 comprises 13 residues. The V gene's germline CDR1 is MNHEY and CDR2 SMNVEV (reference sequence). The CDR3 nucleotides are TGTGCCAGCAGCAGGGGGTCCTACAATGAGCAGTTCTTC. Its translation: CASSRGSYNEQFF.

CDR3 sequence: CASSMGQVYVRQPQHF. The CDR3 DNA sequence: TGTGCCAGTAGTATGGGGCAGGTTTATGTACGCCAGCCCCAGCATTTT. This chain connects TRBV19 to TRBJ1-5; possibly TRBD1 for D (5 bases). The length of the CDR3 is 16 residues. The V end was cut by 3 bases, the J end by 7 bases, with 19 bases between. From germline, CDR1 is LNHDA and CDR2 SQIVND (reference sequence).

This chain links TRBV10-2 with TRBJ2-7, with 11 bases lining up with TRBD2. Germline V CDR1 and CDR2: WSHSY, SAAADI. This CDR3 region has 18 residues. V lost 7 bases, J lost 1 base, and 15 bases stayed unmatched. The CDR3 is CASTDLEERTSGSYEQYF. In DNA form, the CDR3 reads TGCGCCAGCACGGATTTGGAAGAGAGGACTAGCGGGTCCTACGAGCAGTACTTC.

The V and J genes are TRBV20-1 and TRBJ2-7; the D is unclear. This CDR3 has 11 amino acids. Germline V lookup: CDR1 DFQATT, CDR2 SNEGSKA (reference sequence). Trimming stripped 6 bases from V and 3 bases from J, with 9 bases between. The CDR3 region is CSASIGYEQYF. The CDR3 DNA sequence: TGCAGTGCGTCTATAGGCTACGAGCAGTACTTC.

This chain connects TRBV5-1 to TRBJ2-1; TRBD2 might be the D (5 bases). Germline CDR1 reads SGHRS; CDR2 reads YFSETQ. The CDR3 sequence is 14 residues long. Trimming left V 0 bases short and J 8 bases short, with 12 bases between. CDR3 sequence: CASSLGPAGDEQFF. The CDR3 DNA follows: TGCGCCAGCAGCTTGGGGCCGGCCGGGGATGAGCAGTTCTTC.

The rearrangement joins TRBV28 to TRBJ1-1; 8 nucleotides agree with TRBD1. The CDR3 covers 14 residues. The trim removed 5 bases at V and 4 bases at J, leaving 6 bases unmatched. Germline assignment: CDR1 MDHEN and CDR2 SYDVKM. The CDR3 region has the DNA TGTGCCAGCAGTATCAAAACAGGGGGCACTGAAGCTTTCTTT. Encoded protein: CASSIKTGGTEAFF.